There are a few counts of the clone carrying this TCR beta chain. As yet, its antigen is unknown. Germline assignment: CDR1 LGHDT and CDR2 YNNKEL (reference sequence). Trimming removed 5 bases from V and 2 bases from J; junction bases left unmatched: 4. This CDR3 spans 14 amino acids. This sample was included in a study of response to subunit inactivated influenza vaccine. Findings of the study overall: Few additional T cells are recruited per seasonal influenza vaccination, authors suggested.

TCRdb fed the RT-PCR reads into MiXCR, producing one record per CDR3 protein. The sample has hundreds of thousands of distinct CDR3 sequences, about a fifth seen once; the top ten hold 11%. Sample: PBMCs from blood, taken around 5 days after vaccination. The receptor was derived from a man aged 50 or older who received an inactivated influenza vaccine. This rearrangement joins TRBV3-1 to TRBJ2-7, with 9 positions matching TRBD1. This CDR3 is CASSNRTGAYEQYF. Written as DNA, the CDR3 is TGTGCCAGCAGCAACCGGACAGGGGCCTACGAGCAGTACTTC.